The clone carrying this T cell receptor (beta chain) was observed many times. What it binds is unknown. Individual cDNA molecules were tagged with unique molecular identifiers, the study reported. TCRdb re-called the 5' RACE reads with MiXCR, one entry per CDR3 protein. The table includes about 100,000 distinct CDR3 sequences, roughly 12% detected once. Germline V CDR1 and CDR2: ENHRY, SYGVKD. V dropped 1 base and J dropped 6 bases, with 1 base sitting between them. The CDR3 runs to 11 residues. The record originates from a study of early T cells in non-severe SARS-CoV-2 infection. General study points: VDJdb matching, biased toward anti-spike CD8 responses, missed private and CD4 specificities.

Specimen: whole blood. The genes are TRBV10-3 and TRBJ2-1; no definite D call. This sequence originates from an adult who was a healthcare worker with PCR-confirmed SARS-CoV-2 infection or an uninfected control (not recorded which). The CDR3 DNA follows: TGTGCCATCAGTGAGTTCAATGAGCAGTTCTTC. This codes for CAISEFNEQFF.